This TCR beta chain was sequenced for a study of blood T cells in healthy people across ages. In the study overall: There was about one barcoded beta molecule captured by template switching per two T cells.

The authors ran a second PCR of about 7 to 11 cycles using a sample-barcoded 5' primer and a J-beta primer mix. TCRdb re-called the 5' RACE reads with MiXCR, one entry per CDR3 protein. The table has some 760,000 distinct CDR3 sequences, more than 20% seen once. CDR3 size: 20 residues. This clonotype has just a few counts. The sample also formed part of further work on T cells of mothers and their children. This second report adds: Donation involved a few healthy Caucasian mothers and the six children that they had.

The J gene is TRBJ2-4, the V gene TRBV21-1; the table's TRBD1 call for D was not verified on the DNA. TRBV21-1 is a documented pseudogene. The sequencing sample was made of blood. The TCR comes from a boy younger than 18 in good health. The CDR3 loop reads CASSAKGQGGFLLAKNIQYF. DNA of the CDR3: TGTGCCAGCAGCGCAAAGGGACAGGGGGGTTTCCTCCTAGCCAAAAACATTCAGTACTTC.